This TCR beta chain was captured by sequencing in a study of technical replicates of blood from a few donors. V lost 1 base and J lost 5, with 9 bases in between. CDR1 and CDR2 from the germline V gene are SGHNT and YYREEE (reference sequence). The CDR3 is 13 residues long. TCRdb keeps only in-frame clones here, not all; method: immunoSEQ multiplex PCR. This sample yields about 95,000 clones, of which approximately 95% are seen a single time; roughly 0.3% belongs to the top ten. This chain connects TRBV5-4 to TRBJ2-5, with D possibly TRBD2 on 6 matching bases. Sequencing input: T cells isolated from PBMCs. The origin of this receptor is a human donor in good health. The CDR3 here is CASSLTGDETQYF. DNA for the CDR3: TGTGCCAGCAGCTTGACGGGAGATGAGACCCAGTACTTC.